A selection of T cell receptor beta chains follows, all from one sample in a study of shared clonotypes between healthy human individuals. The repertoire was sequenced with immunoSEQ multiplex PCR; TCRdb's copy has only in-frame clones and lacks some. The repertoire holds hundreds of thousands of clones, with 90% to 95% as singletons. The sample taken for sequencing was naive CD8+ T cells sorted from blood. The receptors shown here come from a man aged 30-40 years in good health. Each CDR3 is given with its conserved first and last residue. The D gene is left open where the match is weak. Some rows mark clone size as missing; the rest say once, few, many or name a class of expanded clone.

J gene,D gene,clone size,V gene,CDR3 DNA,CDR3 protein
TRBJ1-5,-,once,TRBV7-8,TGTGCCAGCAGCTTACGACAGTCCGCTAGCAATCAGCCCCAGCATTTT,CASSLRQSASNQPQHF
TRBJ2-7,-,-,TRBV4-3,TGCGCCAGCAGCCAAGATCCCGGGGGATCCCGATACGAGCAGTACTTC,CASSQDPGGSRYEQYF
TRBJ1-5,-,few,TRBV28,TGTGCAATAGGTCATCAGCCCCAGCATTTT,CAIGHQPQHF
TRBJ2-3,TRBD1,-,TRBV27,TGTGCCAGCAGTCCCATCGGACAGGATTCAGATACGCAGTATTTT,CASSPIGQDSDTQYF
TRBJ2-5,-,-,TRBV5-1,TGCGCCAGCAGCTTGGAAGGGGCCCACCAAGAGACCCAGTACTTC,CASSLEGAHQETQYF
TRBJ1-2,TRBD1,-,TRBV28,TGTGCCAGCAGGTATACGGGTGGGACAGCCTCTGGTGGCTACACCTTC,CASRYTGGTASGGYTF
TRBJ1-2,-,-,TRBV11-3,TGTGCCAGCAGCTCCGGGACGGGGGCTAACTATGGCTACACCTTC,CASSSGTGANYGYTF
TRBJ2-5,-,-,TRBV5-4,TGTGCCAGCAGCTTTGTGACAGGAGGGCCGGAGACCCAGTACTTC,CASSFVTGGPETQYF
TRBJ1-5,-,-,TRBV27,TGTGCCAGCAGTTTGGGGCAGGGCAATCAGCCCCAGCATTTT,CASSLGQGNQPQHF
TRBJ2-2,TRBD2,-,TRBV7-2,TGTGCCAGCAGCTGGTCCCTAGCGGGAGTTAAAGTCGGGGAGCTGTTTTTT,CASSWSLAGVKVGELFF
TRBJ2-7,-,-,TRBV5-4,TGTGCCAGCAGCTTGGACCAGTACGAGCAGTACTTC,CASSLDQYEQYF
TRBJ2-7,-,once,TRBV30,TGTGCCTGGAGTGTACCAGGGAAATTGTACGAGCAGTACTTC,CAWSVPGKLYEQYF
TRBJ2-1,-,-,TRBV27,TGTGCCAGCAGAGTTGGAACGAATGAGCAGTTCTTC,CASRVGTNEQFF
TRBJ1-5,-,once,TRBV6-1,TGTGCCAGCAGTGGACGGAGGAGTCGGGCCAATCAGCCCCAGCATTTT,CASSGRRSRANQPQHF
TRBJ1-2,TRBD1,-,TRBV28,TGTGCCAGCAGTTTATCCGACAGGGGTAGCTATGGCTACACCTTC,CASSLSDRGSYGYTF
TRBJ2-1,-,-,TRBV4-3,TGCGCCAGCAGCCAAGATGCACGGGAGCTAAATGAGCAGTTCTTC,CASSQDARELNEQFF
TRBJ2-7,TRBD1,-,TRBV28,TGTGCCAGCAGTTTTTTGGACAGGGGGCGCCTAGGGGTTTACGAGCAGTACTTC,CASSFLDRGRLGVYEQYF
TRBJ2-7,TRBD1,-,TRBV7-9,TGTGCCAGCAGCCCTCGGACAGGCCCGGTTTCGGGGCAGTACTTC,CASSPRTGPVSGQYF
TRBJ2-2,TRBD2,-,TRBV4-1,TGCGCCAGCAGCCCGATGACTAGCGTCACCGGGGAGCTGTTTTTT,CASSPMTSVTGELFF
TRBJ2-7,TRBD1,-,TRBV27,TGTGCCAGCAGTTATGGGACAGGGGGTTACGAGCAGTACTTC,CASSYGTGGYEQYF
TRBJ1-2,-,-,TRBV5-6,TGTGCCAGCAGCAAGTCATTCAGGGGACGTGGCTACACCTTC,CASSKSFRGRGYTF
TRBJ2-7,-,-,TRBV10-1,TGCGCCAGCAGTGAACGGGGGCGGTACGAGCAGTACTTC,CASSERGRYEQYF
TRBJ2-3,-,-,TRBV5-4,TGTGCCAGCAGCTTGGCAGGCCGGGGCACAGATACGCAGTATTTT,CASSLAGRGTDTQYF
TRBJ2-3,-,-,TRBV7-2,TGTGCCAGCAGCTCCCTCGTCCTAGCGAGCGCAGATACGCAGTATTTT,CASSSLVLASADTQYF
TRBJ2-1,-,-,TRBV6-5,TGTGCCAGCAGTTACTCCGGGACAACTAATGAGCAGTTCTTC,CASSYSGTTNEQFF
TRBJ2-7,-,-,TRBV27,TGTGCCAGCAGTTTATCGATAACCTCTACCTACGAGCAGTACTTC,CASSLSITSTYEQYF
TRBJ2-1,TRBD1,-,TRBV5-1,TGCGCCAGCAGCGCTGGACAGGGTCGGGGCAATGAGCAGTTCTTC,CASSAGQGRGNEQFF
TRBJ2-1,-,-,TRBV7-9,TGTGCCAGCAGCCGGGGAGTTCGCGGCTACAATGAGCAGTTCTTC,CASSRGVRGYNEQFF